The 2 T cell receptor beta chains listed next were all sequenced from one sample in a study of cytomegalovirus exposure and HLA in healthy donors. PCR employed 60 Vbeta and 13 Jbeta primers. TCRdb keeps only in-frame clones here, not all; method: immunoSEQ multiplex PCR. Among over 120,000 clones listed, about 80% were seen once. The material sequenced was PBMCs. The source of these receptors is a young man in good health and CMV-seropositive.

This rearrangement joins TRBV28 to TRBJ1-4; TRBD1 is a possible D gene (6 bases). Germline-derived CDR1 and CDR2 are MDHEN and SYDVKM. With 9 bases removed from V and 14 bases from J, the gap between germline ends came to 19 bases. The CDR3 extends over 12 amino acids. This chain's CDR3 is CASRGGRQWLFF. In DNA form, the CDR3 reads TGTGCCAGTCGGGGGGGCCGACAGTGGCTGTTTTTT.

V usage is TRBV5-1 and J usage is TRBJ2-3, with D hard to call. The CDR3 has 15 residues. The germline V gene has CDR1 SGHRS and CDR2 YFSETQ. Trimming removed 0 bases from V and 0 bases from J, with 8 bases in between. CDR3: CASSLVAASTDTQYF. CDR3 sequence (DNA): TGCGCCAGCAGCTTGGTGGCGGCGAGCACAGATACGCAGTATTTT.